The 10 T cell receptor beta chains listed next were all sequenced from one sample in a study of blood T cell repertoires in COVID-19. Repertoires were generated with immunoSEQ multiplex PCR, while TCRdb's copy carries only in-frame clones and drops some. The table shows roughly 320,000 clones, with nearly 90% occurring only once. Sequencing input: peripheral blood. The receptors originated from a woman aged 30 to 39 with COVID-19, enrolled during active disease.

The chain couples TRBV30 to TRBJ1-3; D is unresolved. Germline V gene data show CDR1 as GTSNPN and CDR2 as SVGIG (reference sequence). The CDR3 runs 14 residues. V gave up 0 bases and J gave up 3 bases, with 9 bases separating them. CDR3 protein: CAWSVKAGGNTIYF. As DNA, the CDR3 is TGTGCCTGGAGTGTAAAGGCAGGTGGAAACACCATATATTTT.

This clone was picked up many times. The J gene is TRBJ2-7, the V gene TRBV6-2 or TRBV6-3; the D gene is possibly TRBD1 (7 bases). Germline CDR1 MNHEY, CDR2 SVGEGT. Trimming took 5 bases from V and 2 from J, leaving 16 bases between them. The CDR3 has 15 amino acids. For the CDR3, the DNA is TGTGCCAGCAGTCGGGGGACAGAAATTACCTACGAGCAGTACTTC. Protein sequence: CASSRGTEITYEQYF.

This CDR3 reads CASSEDTNTEAFF. The CDR3 coding sequence is TGTGCCAGCAGTGAGGACACGAACACTGAAGCTTTCTTT. The chain recombines TRBV6-6 with TRBJ1-1, with D possibly matching TRBD1 (5 bases). Looked up from germline, CDR1 is MNHNY and CDR2 is SVGAGI (reference sequence). V was trimmed by 5 bases and J by 1 base, leaving 8 bases between them. CDR3 length: 13 amino acids.

The gene calls are TRBV19 and TRBJ1-4, with D perhaps matching TRBD1 (5 bases). This CDR3 spans 14 amino acids. Trimming removed 3 bases at V and 6 bases at J, with 11 bases between. Germline CDR1 LNHDA, CDR2 SQIVND (reference sequence). The DNA of the CDR3 is TGTGCCAGTAGTATTTCGGGGGGGGATGAAAAACTGTTTTTT. This sequence encodes CASSISGGDEKLFF.

The gene calls are TRBV28 and TRBJ2-2; no clear D gene. V lost 1 base, J lost 7 bases, and 13 bases lay in between. The CDR3 spans 15 residues. The germline CDR1 and CDR2 sequences are MDHEN and SYDVKM. The CDR3: CASSLLGSKDGELFF. CDR3 coding DNA: TGTGCCAGCAGTTTATTGGGTAGCAAGGACGGGGAGCTGTTTTTT.

This chain links TRBV5-1 with TRBJ2-2, with D possibly being TRBD2 (5 bases). The CDR3 spans 13 residues. CDR1 is SGHRS and CDR2 is YFSETQ in the germline V gene. Between the trimmed V and J ends, which lost 4 bases and 5 bases, there was a span of 9 bases. CDR3 nucleotides: TGCGCCAGCAGCCGGGAACAGACCGGGGAGCTGTTTTTT. Translating it yields CASSREQTGELFF.

The CDR3 DNA sequence: TGTGCCAGTAGTCTTCAGGGGGCTGATGGCTACACCTTC. It codes for CASSLQGADGYTF. The chain couples TRBV19 to TRBJ1-2, with 8 nucleotides matching TRBD1. Germline lookup yields CDR1 LNHDA and CDR2 SQIVND (reference sequence). CDR3 length equals 13 residues. After removal of 5 bases from V and 6 bases from J, the junction contained 5 bases not matched to a gene. The variable domain in full, completed from reference TRBV19 and TRBJ1-2, reads DGGITQSPKYLFRKEGQNVTLSCEQNLNHDAMYWYRQDPGQGLRLIYYSQIVNDFQKGDIAEGYSVSREKKESFPLTVTSAQKNPTAFYLCASSLQGADGYTFGSGTRLTVV.

The chain recombines TRBV6-5 with TRBJ1-3; D gene uncertain. Trimming took off 8 bases at V and 0 bases at J, with 5 bases between the two ends. In germline, CDR1 is MNHEY, CDR2 SVGAGI. There are 12 residues in the CDR3. CDR3 in amino acids: CASGPSGNTIYF. The CDR3, as DNA: TGTGCCAGCGGCCCCTCTGGAAACACCATATATTTT.

V gene TRBV2 combines with J gene TRBJ2-7; tentatively, D is TRBD1 (6 bases). Trimming shortened V by 4 bases and J by 5 bases, and 15 bases separated the two germline ends. The CDR3 totals 14 residues. From germline, CDR1 is SNHLY and CDR2 FYNNEI. CDR3 in amino acids: CASSGGRGSDEQYF. CDR3 in DNA: TGTGCCAGCAGTGGAGGCAGGGGAAGCGACGAGCAGTACTTC.

This clone appeared a few times. This chain joins TRBV9 and TRBJ1-2; no definite D call. The CDR3 runs to 15 residues. Between the trimmed V and J ends, which lost 0 bases and 6 bases, there was a span of 15 bases. In germline, CDR1 is SGDLS, CDR2 YYNGEE. CDR3 DNA sequence: TGTGCCAGCAGCGTAGGAGGAGGGCGCAGGCATGGCTACACCTTC. Protein sequence: CASSVGGGRRHGYTF. The full variable domain, its missing parts supplied by reference TRBV9 and TRBJ1-2, is DSGVTQTPKHLITATGQRVTLRCSPRSGDLSVYWYQQSLDQGLQFLIQYYNGEERAKGNILERFSAQQFPDLHSELNLSSLELGDSALYFCASSVGGGRRHGYTFGSGTRLTVV.